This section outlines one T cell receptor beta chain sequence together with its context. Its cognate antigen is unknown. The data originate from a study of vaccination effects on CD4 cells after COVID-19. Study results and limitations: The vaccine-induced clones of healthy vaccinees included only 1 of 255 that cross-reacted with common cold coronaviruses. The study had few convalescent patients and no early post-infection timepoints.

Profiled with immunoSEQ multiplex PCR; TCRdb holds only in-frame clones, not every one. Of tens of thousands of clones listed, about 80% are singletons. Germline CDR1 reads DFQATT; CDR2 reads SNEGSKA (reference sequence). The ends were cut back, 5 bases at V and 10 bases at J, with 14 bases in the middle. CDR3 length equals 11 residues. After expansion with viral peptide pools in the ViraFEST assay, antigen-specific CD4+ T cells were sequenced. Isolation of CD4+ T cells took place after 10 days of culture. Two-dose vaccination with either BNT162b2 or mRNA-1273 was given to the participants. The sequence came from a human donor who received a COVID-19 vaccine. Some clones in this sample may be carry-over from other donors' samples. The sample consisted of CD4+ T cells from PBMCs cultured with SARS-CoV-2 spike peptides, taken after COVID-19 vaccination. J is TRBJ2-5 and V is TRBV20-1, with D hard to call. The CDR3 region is CSAADDPVQYF. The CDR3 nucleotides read TGCAGTGCTGCGGATGACCCAGTCCAGTACTTC.